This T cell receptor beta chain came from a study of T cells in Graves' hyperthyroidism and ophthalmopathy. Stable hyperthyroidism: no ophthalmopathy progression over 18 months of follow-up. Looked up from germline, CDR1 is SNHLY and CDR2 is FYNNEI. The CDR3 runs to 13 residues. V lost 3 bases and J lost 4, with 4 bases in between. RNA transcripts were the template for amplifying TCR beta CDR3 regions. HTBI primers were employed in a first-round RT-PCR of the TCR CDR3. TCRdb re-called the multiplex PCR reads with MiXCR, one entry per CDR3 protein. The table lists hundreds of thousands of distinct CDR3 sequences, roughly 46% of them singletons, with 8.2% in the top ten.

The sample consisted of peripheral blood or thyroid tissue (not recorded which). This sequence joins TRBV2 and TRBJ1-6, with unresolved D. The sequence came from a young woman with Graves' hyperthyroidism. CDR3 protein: CASSDGYNSPLHF. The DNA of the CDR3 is TGTGCCAGCAGTGATGGGTATAATTCACCCCTCCACTTT.